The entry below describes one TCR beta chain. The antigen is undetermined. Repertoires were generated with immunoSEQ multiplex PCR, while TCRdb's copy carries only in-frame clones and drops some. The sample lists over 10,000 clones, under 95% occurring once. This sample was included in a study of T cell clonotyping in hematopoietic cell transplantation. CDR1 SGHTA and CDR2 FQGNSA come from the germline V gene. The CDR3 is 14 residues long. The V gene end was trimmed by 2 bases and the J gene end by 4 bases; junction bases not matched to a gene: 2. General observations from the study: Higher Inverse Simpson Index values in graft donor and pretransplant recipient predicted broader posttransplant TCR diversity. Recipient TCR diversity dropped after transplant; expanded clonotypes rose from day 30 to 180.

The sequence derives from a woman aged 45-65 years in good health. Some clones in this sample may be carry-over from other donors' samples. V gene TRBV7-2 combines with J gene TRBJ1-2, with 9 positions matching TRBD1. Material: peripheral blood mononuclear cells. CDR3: CASSLWGQGYGYTF. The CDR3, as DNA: TGTGCCAGCAGCTTATGGGGACAGGGCTATGGCTACACCTTC.